A selection of T cell receptor beta chains follows, all from one sample in a study of cytomegalovirus exposure and HLA in healthy donors. Repertoires were generated with immunoSEQ multiplex PCR, while TCRdb's copy carries only in-frame clones and drops some. The repertoire consists of 150,000 or so clones, with about 83% occurring once and the leading ten covering around 13%. Sequenced: PBMCs. These receptors all stem from a man aged 35 to 55 in good health and CMV-seropositive. The CDR3 runs from the conserved cysteine through the conserved F or W. The order of the fields is V gene, J gene, CDR3 protein.

v_call: TRBV14; j_call: TRBJ2-1; cdr3_aa: CASSPGLAGRNEQFF
v_call: TRBV7-8; j_call: TRBJ1-1; cdr3_aa: CASSLWEGSTEAFF
v_call: TRBV28; j_call: TRBJ1-1; cdr3_aa: CASSPTGGRTEAFF
v_call: TRBV5-4; j_call: TRBJ2-1; cdr3_aa: CASTEGLAGSYEQFF
v_call: TRBV30; j_call: TRBJ2-1; cdr3_aa: CAWVSGSSYNEQFF
v_call: TRBV11-2; j_call: TRBJ2-1; cdr3_aa: CASSFWTSGDYNEQFF
v_call: TRBV19; j_call: TRBJ2-7; cdr3_aa: CASSSGQDYEQYF
v_call: TRBV2; j_call: TRBJ2-7; cdr3_aa: CASSVQGGDEQYF
v_call: TRBV6-5; j_call: TRBJ1-5; cdr3_aa: CASSNRANQPQHF
v_call: TRBV11-2; j_call: TRBJ2-7; cdr3_aa: CASSRLSVTYEQYF
v_call: TRBV19; j_call: TRBJ1-5; cdr3_aa: CASSMGGGQPQHF
v_call: TRBV10-3; j_call: TRBJ2-1; cdr3_aa: CAISPPGVRNEQFF
v_call: TRBV10-3; j_call: TRBJ2-1; cdr3_aa: CAISAPGPNEQFF
v_call: TRBV19; j_call: TRBJ1-5; cdr3_aa: CASSIGQGSNQPQHF
v_call: TRBV9; j_call: TRBJ2-1; cdr3_aa: CASSNFFSGSYNEQFF
v_call: TRBV18; j_call: TRBJ2-1; cdr3_aa: CASSPLLADNEQFF
v_call: TRBV6-6; j_call: .; cdr3_aa: CATKRQANRHEQYF
v_call: TRBV27; j_call: TRBJ2-3; cdr3_aa: CASSFRLAGDGPTDTQYF
v_call: TRBV6-5; j_call: .; cdr3_aa: CASSSQDEQYF
v_call: TRBV29-1; j_call: TRBJ2-3; cdr3_aa: CSVEDDSGADTQYF
v_call: TRBV19; j_call: TRBJ2-2; cdr3_aa: CASSIDLSGDMYTGELFF
v_call: TRBV5-1; j_call: TRBJ2-5; cdr3_aa: CASSLAGGEGETQYF
v_call: TRBV27; j_call: TRBJ2-7; cdr3_aa: CASSPGTSAYEQYF
v_call: TRBV28; j_call: TRBJ1-4; cdr3_aa: CASSSRRVGEKLFF
v_call: TRBV6-1; j_call: TRBJ2-1; cdr3_aa: CASSEGTSGNNEQFF
v_call: TRBV4-1; j_call: TRBJ2-1; cdr3_aa: CASSQFGPQGHEQFF
v_call: TRBV15; j_call: TRBJ2-3; cdr3_aa: CATSTAGRLGTDTQYF
v_call: TRBV4-3; j_call: TRBJ2-3; cdr3_aa: CASSQVSGANTDTQYF
v_call: TRBV28; j_call: TRBJ2-3; cdr3_aa: CASSFVISPPGLTPDTQYF